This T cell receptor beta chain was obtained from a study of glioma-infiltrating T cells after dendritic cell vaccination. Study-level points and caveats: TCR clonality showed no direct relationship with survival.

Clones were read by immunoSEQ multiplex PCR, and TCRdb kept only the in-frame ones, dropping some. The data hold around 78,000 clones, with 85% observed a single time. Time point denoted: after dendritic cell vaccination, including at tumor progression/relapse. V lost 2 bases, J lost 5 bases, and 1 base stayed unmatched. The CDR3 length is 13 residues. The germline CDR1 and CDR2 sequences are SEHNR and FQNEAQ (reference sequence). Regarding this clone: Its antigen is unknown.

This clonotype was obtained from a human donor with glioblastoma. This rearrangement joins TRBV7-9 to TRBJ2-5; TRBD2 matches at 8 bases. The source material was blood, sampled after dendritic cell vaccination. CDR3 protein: CASSLSGGETQYF. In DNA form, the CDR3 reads TGTGCCAGCAGCTTAAGCGGGGGTGAGACCCAGTACTTC.